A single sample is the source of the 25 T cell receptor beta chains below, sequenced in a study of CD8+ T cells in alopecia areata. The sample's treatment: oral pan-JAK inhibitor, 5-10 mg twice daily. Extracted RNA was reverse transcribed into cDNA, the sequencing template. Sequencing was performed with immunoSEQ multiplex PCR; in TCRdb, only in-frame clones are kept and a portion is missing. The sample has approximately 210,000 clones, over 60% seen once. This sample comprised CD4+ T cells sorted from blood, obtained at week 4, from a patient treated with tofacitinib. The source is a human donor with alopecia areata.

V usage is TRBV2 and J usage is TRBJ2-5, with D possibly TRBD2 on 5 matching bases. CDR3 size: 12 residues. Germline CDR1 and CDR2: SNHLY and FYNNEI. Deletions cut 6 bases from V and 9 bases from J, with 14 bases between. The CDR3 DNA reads TGTGCCAGCAGGGGTGAGGGCGCGGCCCAGTACTTC. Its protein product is CASRGEGAAQYF.

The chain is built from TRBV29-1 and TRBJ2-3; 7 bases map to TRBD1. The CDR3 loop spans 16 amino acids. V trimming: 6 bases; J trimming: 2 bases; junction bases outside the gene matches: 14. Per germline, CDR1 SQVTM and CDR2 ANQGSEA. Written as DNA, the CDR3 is TGCAGCGTCAACGGGCCGGACAGGTTATTCACAGATACGCAGTATTTT. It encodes CSVNGPDRLFTDTQYF.

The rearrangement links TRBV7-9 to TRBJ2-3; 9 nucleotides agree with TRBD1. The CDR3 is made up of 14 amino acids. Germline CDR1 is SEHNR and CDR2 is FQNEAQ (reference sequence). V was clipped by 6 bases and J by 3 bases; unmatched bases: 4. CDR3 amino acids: CASSPTGGTDTQYF. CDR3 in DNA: TGTGCCAGCAGTCCGACAGGGGGGACAGATACGCAGTATTTT.

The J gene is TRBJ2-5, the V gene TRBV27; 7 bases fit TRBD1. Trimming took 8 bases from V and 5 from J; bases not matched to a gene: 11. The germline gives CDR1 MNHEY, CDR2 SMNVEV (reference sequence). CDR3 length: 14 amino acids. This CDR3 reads CASGTTGVRETQYF. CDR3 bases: TGTGCCAGCGGAACAACAGGGGTCAGGGAGACCCAGTACTTC.

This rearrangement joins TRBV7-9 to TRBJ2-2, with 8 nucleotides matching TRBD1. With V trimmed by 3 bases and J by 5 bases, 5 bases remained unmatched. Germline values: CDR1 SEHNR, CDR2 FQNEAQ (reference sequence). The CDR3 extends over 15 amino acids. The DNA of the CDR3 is TGTGCCAGCAGCTTCACGACAGGGGTGACCGGGGAGCTGTTTTTT. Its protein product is CASSFTTGVTGELFF.

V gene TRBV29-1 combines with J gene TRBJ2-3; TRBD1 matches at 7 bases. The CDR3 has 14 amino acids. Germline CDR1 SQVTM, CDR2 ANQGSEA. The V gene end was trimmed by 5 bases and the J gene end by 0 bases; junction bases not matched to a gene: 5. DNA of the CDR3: TGCAGCGTTACGGGGACAGCTAGCACAGATACGCAGTATTTT. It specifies CSVTGTASTDTQYF.

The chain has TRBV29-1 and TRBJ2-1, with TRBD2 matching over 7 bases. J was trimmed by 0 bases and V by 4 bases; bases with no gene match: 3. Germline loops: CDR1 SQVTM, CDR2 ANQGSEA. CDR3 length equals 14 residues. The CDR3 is CSVGGGSSYNEQFF. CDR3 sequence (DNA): TGCAGCGTTGGGGGGGGTAGCTCCTACAATGAGCAGTTCTTC.

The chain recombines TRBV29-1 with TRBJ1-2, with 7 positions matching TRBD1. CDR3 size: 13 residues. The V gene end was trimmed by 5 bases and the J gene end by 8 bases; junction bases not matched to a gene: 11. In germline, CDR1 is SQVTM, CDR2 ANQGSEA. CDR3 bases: TGCAGCGTTTCATCGGCGACAGGGCTCGGCTACACCTTC. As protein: CSVSSATGLGYTF.

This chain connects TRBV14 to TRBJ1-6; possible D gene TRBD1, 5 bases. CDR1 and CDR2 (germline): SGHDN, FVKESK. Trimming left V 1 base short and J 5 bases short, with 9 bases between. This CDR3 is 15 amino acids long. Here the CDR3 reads CASSQGTNHNSPLHF. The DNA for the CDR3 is TGTGCCAGCAGCCAAGGGACAAACCATAATTCACCCCTCCACTTT. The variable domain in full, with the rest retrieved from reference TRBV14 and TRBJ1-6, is EAGVTQFPSHSVIEKGQTVTLRCDPISGHDNLYWYRRVMGKEIKFLLHFVKESKQDESGMPNNRFLAERTGGTYSTLKVQPAELEDSGVYFCASSQGTNHNSPLHFGNGTRLTVT.

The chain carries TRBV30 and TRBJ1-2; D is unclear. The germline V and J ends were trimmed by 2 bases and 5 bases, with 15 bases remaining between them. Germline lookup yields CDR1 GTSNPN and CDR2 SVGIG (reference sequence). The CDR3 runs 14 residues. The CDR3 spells CAWSSKNTGYGYTF. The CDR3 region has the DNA TGTGCCTGGAGTTCCAAAAACACGGGGTATGGCTACACCTTC.

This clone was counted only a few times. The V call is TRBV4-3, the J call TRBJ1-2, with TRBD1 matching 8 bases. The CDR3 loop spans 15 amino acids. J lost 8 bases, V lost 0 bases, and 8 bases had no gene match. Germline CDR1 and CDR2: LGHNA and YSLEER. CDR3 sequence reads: CASSQDLPTGVGYTF. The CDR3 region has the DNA TGCGCCAGCAGCCAAGATCTGCCGACAGGGGTCGGCTACACCTTC.

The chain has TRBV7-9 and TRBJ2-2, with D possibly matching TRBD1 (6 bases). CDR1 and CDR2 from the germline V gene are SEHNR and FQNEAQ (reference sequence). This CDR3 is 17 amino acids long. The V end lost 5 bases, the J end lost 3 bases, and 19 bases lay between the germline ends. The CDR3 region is CASSPASGVMYTGELFF. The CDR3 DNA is TGTGCCAGCAGCCCCGCTTCAGGGGTAATGTACACCGGGGAGCTGTTTTTT.

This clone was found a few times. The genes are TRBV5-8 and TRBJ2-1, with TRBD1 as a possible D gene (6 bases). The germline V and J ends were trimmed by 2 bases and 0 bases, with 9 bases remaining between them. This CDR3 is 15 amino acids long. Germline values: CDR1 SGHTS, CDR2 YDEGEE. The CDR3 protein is CASSLGGTSYNEQFF. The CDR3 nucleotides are TGTGCCAGCAGCTTAGGGGGAACCTCCTACAATGAGCAGTTCTTC.

CDR3 nucleotide sequence: TGTGCCAGCAGCTTCGGGGTGAGCTCCTACAATGAGCAGTTCTTC. As protein: CASSFGVSSYNEQFF. V usage is TRBV11-3 and J usage is TRBJ2-1; D possibly corresponds to TRBD2 (5 bases). The germline V and J ends were trimmed by 3 bases and 0 bases, with 9 bases remaining between them. CDR1 and CDR2 (germline): SGHNT, YENEEA. CDR3 length: 15 residues.

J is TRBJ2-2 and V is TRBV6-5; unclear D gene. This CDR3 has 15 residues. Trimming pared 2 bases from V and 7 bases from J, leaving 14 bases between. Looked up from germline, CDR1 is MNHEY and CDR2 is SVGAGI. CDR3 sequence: CASSYNGRVHGELFF. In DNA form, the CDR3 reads TGTGCCAGCAGTTACAACGGAAGGGTTCACGGGGAGCTGTTTTTT.

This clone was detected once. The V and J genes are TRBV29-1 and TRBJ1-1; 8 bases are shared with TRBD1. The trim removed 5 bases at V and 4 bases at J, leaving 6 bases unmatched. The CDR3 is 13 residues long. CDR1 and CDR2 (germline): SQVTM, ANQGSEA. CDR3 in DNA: TGCAGCGTTTCTGGACAGGGAGGCACTGAAGCTTTCTTT. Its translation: CSVSGQGGTEAFF.

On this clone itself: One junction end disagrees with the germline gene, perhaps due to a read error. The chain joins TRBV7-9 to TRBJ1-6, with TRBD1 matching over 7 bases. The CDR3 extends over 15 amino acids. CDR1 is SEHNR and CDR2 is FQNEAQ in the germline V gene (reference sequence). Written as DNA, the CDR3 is TGTGCCAGCAGCAGACAGGGATCCTACAATTCACCCCTCCACTTT. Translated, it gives CASSRQGSYNSPLHF. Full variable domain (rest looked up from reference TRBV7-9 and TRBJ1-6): DTGVSQNPRHKITKRGQNVTFRCDPISEHNRLYWYRQTLGQGPEFLTYFQNEAQLEKSRLLSDRFSAERPKGSFSTLEIQRTEQGDSAMYLCASSRQGSYNSPLHFGNGTRLTVT.

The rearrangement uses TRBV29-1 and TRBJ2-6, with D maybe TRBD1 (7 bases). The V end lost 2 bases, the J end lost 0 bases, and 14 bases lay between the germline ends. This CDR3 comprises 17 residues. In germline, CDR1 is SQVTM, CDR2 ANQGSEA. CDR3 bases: TGCAGCGTTGAACGGCAGGGGGGTAACTCTGGGGCCAACGTCCTGACTTTC. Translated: CSVERQGGNSGANVLTF.

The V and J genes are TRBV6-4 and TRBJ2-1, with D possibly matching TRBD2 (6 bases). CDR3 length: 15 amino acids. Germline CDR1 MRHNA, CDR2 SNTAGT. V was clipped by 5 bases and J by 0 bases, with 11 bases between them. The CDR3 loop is CASSRESTSYNEQFF. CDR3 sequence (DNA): TGTGCCAGCAGTCGGGAGTCCACCTCCTACAATGAGCAGTTCTTC.

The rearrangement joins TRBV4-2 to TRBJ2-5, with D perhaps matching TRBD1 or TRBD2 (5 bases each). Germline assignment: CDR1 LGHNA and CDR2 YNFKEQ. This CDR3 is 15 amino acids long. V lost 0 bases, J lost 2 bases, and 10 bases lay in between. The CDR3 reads CASSQDRGAQETQYF. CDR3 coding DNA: TGTGCCAGCAGCCAAGATCGGGGCGCACAAGAGACCCAGTACTTC.

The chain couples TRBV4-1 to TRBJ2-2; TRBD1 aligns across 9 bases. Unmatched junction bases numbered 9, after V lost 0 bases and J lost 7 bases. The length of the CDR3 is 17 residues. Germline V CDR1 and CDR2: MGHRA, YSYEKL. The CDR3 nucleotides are TGCGCCAGCAGCCAAGATCCCCCGGGACAGGGAAACGGGGAGCTGTTTTTT. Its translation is CASSQDPPGQGNGELFF.

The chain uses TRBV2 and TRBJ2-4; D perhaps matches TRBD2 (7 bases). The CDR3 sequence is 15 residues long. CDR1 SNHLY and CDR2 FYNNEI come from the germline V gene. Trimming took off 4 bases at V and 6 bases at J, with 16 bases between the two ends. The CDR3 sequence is CASSASGVGGNIQYF. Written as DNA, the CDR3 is TGTGCCAGCAGTGCCAGCGGGGTAGGGGGAAACATTCAGTACTTC.

CDR3 region: CAWSTDTQYF. The CDR3 bases are TGTGCCTGGAGCACAGATACGCAGTATTTT. The chain employs TRBV30 and TRBJ2-3, with no clear D. V was pared by 3 bases and J by 2 bases, with 0 bases between. This CDR3 has 10 amino acids. Germline assignment: CDR1 GTSNPN and CDR2 SVGIG (reference sequence).

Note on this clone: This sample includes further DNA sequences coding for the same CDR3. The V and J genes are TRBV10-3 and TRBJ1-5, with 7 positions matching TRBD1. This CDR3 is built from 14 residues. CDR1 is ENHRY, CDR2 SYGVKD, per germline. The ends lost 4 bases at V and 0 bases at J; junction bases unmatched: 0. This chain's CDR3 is CAISGQGSNQPQHF. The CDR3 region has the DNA TGTGCCATCAGTGGACAGGGTAGCAATCAGCCCCAGCATTTT.

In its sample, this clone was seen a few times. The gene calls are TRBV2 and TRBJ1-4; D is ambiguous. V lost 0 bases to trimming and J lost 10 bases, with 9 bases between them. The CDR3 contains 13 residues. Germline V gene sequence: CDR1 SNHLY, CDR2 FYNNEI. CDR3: CASSEALQGKLFF. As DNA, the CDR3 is TGTGCCAGCAGTGAAGCGCTTCAAGGAAAACTGTTTTTT.